This T cell receptor beta chain is from a study of T cell responses to AZD1222 COVID-19 vaccine. Whole-study findings and limits: Samples come after the peak T cell response, not at day 14. Nearly half of the spike-specific TCRs reportedly recognize variant regions that carry no mutations.

The table came from immunoSEQ multiplex PCR; TCRdb's copy has only in-frame clones and leaves some out. This repertoire shows around 100,000 clones, roughly 85% found once; its top ten account for 2% to 2.5%. To note about this clone: Its specificity is unknown.

Researchers grouped second doses given at about 4 or about 12 weeks into one pool. The clonotype was recovered from an adult who received the AZD1222 COVID-19 vaccine. The sample in question was peripheral blood, obtained 28 days after the second AZD1222 dose.

The chain's CDR3 is CAISATWENSNQPQHF. The CDR3 coding sequence is TGTGCCATCAGTGCAACATGGGAAAATAGCAATCAGCCCCAGCATTTT. This rearrangement joins TRBV10-3 to TRBJ1-5; D ambiguous. CDR1 ENHRY and CDR2 SYGVKD come from the germline V gene. The V end was cut by 4 bases, the J end by 0 bases, with 13 bases between. The CDR3 is 16 amino acids.